This paragraph reports one T cell receptor (beta chain). The antigen is undetermined. This entry comes from a study of T cell responses to AZD1222 COVID-19 vaccine. Study-wide results and caveats: Baseline serostatus was positive in only six AZD1222 recipients. Spike-wide vaccine-associated CD4 TCRs dominated at 160-218 and 743-854. The donor group comprised mostly white British people and more females; the analysis possibly underestimated clonal diversity.

V lost 5 bases, J lost 8 bases, and 21 bases lay in between. Germline CDR1 and CDR2: LNHDA and SQIVND (reference sequence). This CDR3 region has 15 residues. Data came from immunoSEQ multiplex PCR; TCRdb stores just in-frame clones and leaves some out. Of more than 65,000 clones detected, over 75% appear once; the ten largest clones hold around 3.7%. This receptor was identified in an adult who received the AZD1222 COVID-19 vaccine. The sample in question was peripheral blood, obtained 28 days after the second AZD1222 dose. The J gene is TRBJ1-2, the V gene TRBV19; maybe TRBD1 (6 bases). CDR3 in DNA: TGTGCCAGTAGTGCGTCATCCGGGACACTCGAGGGCTACACCTTC. Translating it yields CASSASSGTLEGYTF.